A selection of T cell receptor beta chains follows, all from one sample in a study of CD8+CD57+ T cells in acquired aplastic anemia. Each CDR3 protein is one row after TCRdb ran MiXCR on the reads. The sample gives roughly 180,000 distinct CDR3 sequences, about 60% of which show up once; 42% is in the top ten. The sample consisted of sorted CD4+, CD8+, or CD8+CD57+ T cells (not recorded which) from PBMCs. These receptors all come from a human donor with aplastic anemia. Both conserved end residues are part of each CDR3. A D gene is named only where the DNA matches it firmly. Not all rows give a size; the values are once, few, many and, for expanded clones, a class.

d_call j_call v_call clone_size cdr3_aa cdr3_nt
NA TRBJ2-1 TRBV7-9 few CASRMVDEQFF TGTGCCAGCAGAATGGTTGATGAGCAGTTCTTC
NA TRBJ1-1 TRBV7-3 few CASSLVTGHTEAFF TGTGCCAGCAGCTTAGTTACAGGACACACTGAAGCTTTCTTT
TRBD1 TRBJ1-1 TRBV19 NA CASSQGTGLSTEAFF TGTGCCAGTAGTCAGGGGACAGGTCTTAGTACTGAAGCTTTCTTT
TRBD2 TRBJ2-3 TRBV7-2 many CASSLVVGSGGSDTQYF TGTGCCAGCAGCTTAGTAGTTGGTAGCGGGGGCTCAGATACGCAGTATTTT
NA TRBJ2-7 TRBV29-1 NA CSVKGGNSYEQYF TGCAGCGTTAAGGGGGGCAACTCCTACGAGCAGTACTTC
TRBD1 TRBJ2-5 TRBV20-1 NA CSAAGTVEETQYF TGCAGTGCTGCCGGGACAGTAGAAGAGACCCAGTACTTC
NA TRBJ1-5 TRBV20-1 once CSATGGNQPQHF TGCAGTGCTACAGGGGGCAATCAGCCCCAGCATTTT
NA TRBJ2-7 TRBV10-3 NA CAISPIQAYEQYF TGTGCCATCAGTCCCATACAGGCATACGAGCAGTACTTC
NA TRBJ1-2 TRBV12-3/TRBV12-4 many CASSLKSPGQGSNGYTF TGTGCCAGCAGTTTAAAGTCTCCAGGCCAGGGAAGTAATGGCTACACCTTC
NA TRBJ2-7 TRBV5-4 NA CASSPHPRTATYEQYF TGTGCCAGCAGCCCTCACCCGCGGACGGCAACCTACGAGCAGTACTTC
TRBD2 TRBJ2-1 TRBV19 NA CASSSPTSGEQFF TGTGCCAGTAGTAGCCCCACTAGCGGGGAGCAGTTCTTC
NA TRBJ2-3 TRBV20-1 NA CSASPPTQYF TGCAGTGCTAGTCCGCCTACGCAGTATTTT
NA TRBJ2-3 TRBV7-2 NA CASSLSTGRDTQYF TGTGCCAGCAGCTTATCGACGGGCAGGGATACGCAGTATTTT
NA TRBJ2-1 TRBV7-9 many CASSWITGGDNEQFF TGTGCCAGCAGCTGGATTACAGGTGGGGACAATGAGCAGTTCTTC
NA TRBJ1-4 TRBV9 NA CASSVGYREKLFF TGTGCCAGCAGCGTGGGCTACAGAGAAAAACTGTTTTTT
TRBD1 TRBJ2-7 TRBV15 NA CATSRGRDSYEQYF TGTGCCACCAGCAGAGGACGGGACAGCTACGAGCAGTACTTC
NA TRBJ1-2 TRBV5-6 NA CASSLALAGDGYTF TGTGCCAGCAGCTTGGCACTAGCGGGGGATGGCTACACCTTC
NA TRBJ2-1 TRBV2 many CASRDSYYNEQFF TGTGCCAGCAGGGACAGCTACTACAATGAGCAGTTCTTC
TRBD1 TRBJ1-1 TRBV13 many CASSPWDRGEAFF TGTGCCAGCAGCCCTTGGGACAGGGGTGAAGCTTTCTTT
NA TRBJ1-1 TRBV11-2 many CASSLTGEGTEAFF TGTGCCAGCAGCTTAACGGGGGAGGGCACTGAAGCTTTCTTT
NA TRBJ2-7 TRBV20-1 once CSARVGSAAYEQYF TGCAGTGCTAGAGTCGGCTCCGCCGCCTACGAGCAGTACTTC
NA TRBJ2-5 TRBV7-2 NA CASSLGLGDETQYF TGTGCCAGCAGCTTAGGTCTGGGAGACGAGACCCAGTACTTC
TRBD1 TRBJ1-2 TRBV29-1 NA CSVVGTGSERFYGYTF TGCAGCGTTGTAGGGACAGGGAGCGAACGTTTCTATGGCTACACCTTC
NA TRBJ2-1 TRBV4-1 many CASSQDRGPRGEFF TGCGCCAGCAGCCAAGATCGTGGGCCTCGAGGCGAGTTCTTC
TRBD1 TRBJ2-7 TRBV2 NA CASSRTGISAYEQYF TGTGCCAGCAGTCGGACAGGGATTAGCGCCTACGAGCAGTACTTC
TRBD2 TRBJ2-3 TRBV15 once CATSRETGLAGWQYF TGTGCCACCAGCAGGGAGACGGGACTAGCGGGGTGGCAGTATTTT
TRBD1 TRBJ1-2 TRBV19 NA CASTLGQGNYGYTF TGTGCCAGTACACTAGGACAGGGGAACTATGGCTACACCTTC
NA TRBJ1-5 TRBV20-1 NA CSAKAGNNQPQHF TGCAGTGCGAAGGCTGGCAACAATCAGCCCCAGCATTTT
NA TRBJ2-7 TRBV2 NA CASSAKRAGDYEQYF TGTGCCAGCAGTGCTAAGAGGGCAGGGGACTACGAGCAGTACTTC
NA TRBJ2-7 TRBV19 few CASSIEVGSSYEQYF TGTGCCAGTAGTATAGAGGTGGGCAGCTCCTACGAGCAGTACTTC
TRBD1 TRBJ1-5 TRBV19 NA CASRPTGTGANNQPQHF TGTGCCAGTAGACCCACCGGGACAGGGGCGAACAATCAGCCCCAGCATTTT
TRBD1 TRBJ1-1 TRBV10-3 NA CAIRDGTGGTEAFF TGTGCCATCAGAGACGGGACAGGGGGCACTGAAGCTTTCTTT
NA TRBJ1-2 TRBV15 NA CATSRVSGDLGGYTF TGTGCCACCAGCAGGGTTTCCGGGGACCTCGGCGGCTACACCTTC
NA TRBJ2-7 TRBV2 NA CASSDSLLRSYEQYF TGTGCCAGCAGTGACTCCCTGCTTAGGAGCTACGAGCAGTACTTC
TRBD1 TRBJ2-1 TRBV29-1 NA CSVLSRGQYNEQFF TGCAGCGTCTTATCCAGGGGACAGTACAATGAGCAGTTCTTC
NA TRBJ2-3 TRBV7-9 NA CASSLSNRDDTQYF TGTGCCAGCAGCTTATCTAACAGGGACGATACGCAGTATTTT
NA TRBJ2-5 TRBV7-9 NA CASSLVGQETQYF TGTGCCAGCAGCTTAGTTGGTCAAGAGACCCAGTACTTC
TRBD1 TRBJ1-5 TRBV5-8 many CASSLGQGAGQPQHF TGTGCCAGCAGCTTGGGGCAGGGGGCAGGTCAGCCCCAGCATTTT
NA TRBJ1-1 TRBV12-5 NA CASGSGRVTEAFF TGTGCTAGTGGTTCGGGCAGGGTGACTGAAGCTTTCTTT
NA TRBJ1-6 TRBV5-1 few CASSLEWGNSPLHF TGCGCCAGCAGCTTGGAATGGGGTAATTCACCCCTCCACTTT
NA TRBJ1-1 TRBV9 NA CASPPPHMNTEAFF TGTGCCAGCCCCCCACCCCACATGAACACTGAAGCTTTCTTT
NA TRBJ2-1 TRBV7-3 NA CASSDSTSRFYNEQFF TGTGCCAGCAGCGACTCCACTAGCAGGTTCTACAATGAGCAGTTCTTC
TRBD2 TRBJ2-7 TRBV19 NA CASSSTSGKDEQYF TGTGCCAGTAGTTCGACTAGCGGGAAGGATGAGCAGTACTTC
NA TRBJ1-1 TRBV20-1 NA CSASRLQGEAFF TGCAGTGCTAGTCGTTTACAGGGCGAAGCTTTCTTT
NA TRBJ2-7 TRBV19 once CASSIDHRAYEQYF TGTGCCAGTAGTATAGATCACAGGGCCTACGAGCAGTACTTC
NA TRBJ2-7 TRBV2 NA CASSEGEQYF TGTGCCAGCAGTGAAGGAGAGCAGTACTTC
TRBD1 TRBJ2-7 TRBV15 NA CATSRDTTGVYEQYF TGTGCCACCAGCAGAGATACGACAGGGGTCTACGAGCAGTACTTC
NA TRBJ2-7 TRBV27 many CASGPGPGGYEQYF TGTGCCAGCGGCCCGGGCCCTGGGGGCTACGAGCAGTACTTC
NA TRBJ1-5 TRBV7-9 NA CASSFGRVLNNQPQHF TGTGCCAGCAGCTTCGGCAGGGTGTTGAACAATCAGCCCCAGCATTTT
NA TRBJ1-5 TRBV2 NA CASKGLTLNQPQHF TGTGCCAGCAAGGGCCTGACACTCAATCAGCCCCAGCATTTT
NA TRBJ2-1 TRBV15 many CATSIWGSSYNEQFF TGTGCCACCAGCATTTGGGGCAGCTCCTACAATGAGCAGTTCTTC
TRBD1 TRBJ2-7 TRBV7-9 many CASSEETGRYEQYF TGTGCCAGCAGCGAAGAGACAGGGCGGTACGAGCAGTACTTC
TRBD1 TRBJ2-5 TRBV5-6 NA CASSVYQGAQETQYF TGTGCCAGCAGTGTATACCAGGGGGCACAAGAGACCCAGTACTTC
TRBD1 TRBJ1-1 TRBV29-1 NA CSGGQVAAEAFF TGCAGCGGTGGACAGGTAGCCGCTGAAGCTTTCTTT
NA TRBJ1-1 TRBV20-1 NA CSASIPGRVETEAFF TGCAGTGCTAGCATCCCCGGCAGGGTTGAAACTGAAGCTTTCTTT
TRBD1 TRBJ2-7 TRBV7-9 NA CASSNPSRDRVFYEQYF TGTGCCAGCAGCAACCCTTCCCGGGACAGGGTATTCTACGAGCAGTACTTC